This T cell receptor (beta chain) was documented in a study of OX40 agonist ivuxolimab in advanced cancers. About the study: Eligibility rules accepted prior anti-PD-1, anti-PD-L1 or anti-CTLA-4 therapy, and over 30% had some.

The repertoire was sequenced with immunoSEQ multiplex PCR; TCRdb's copy has only in-frame clones and lacks some. The table has some 60,000 clones, under 85% seen once. The CDR3 is made up of 15 amino acids. The germline gives CDR1 MNHNS, CDR2 SASEGT. Trimming stripped 5 bases from V and 4 bases from J, with 14 bases between. This chain uses TRBV6-1 with TRBJ1-4, with D possibly TRBD1 on 6 matching bases. Sequenced material: CD4+ or CD8+ T cells sorted from blood, taken in a trial of the OX40 agonist ivuxolimab. This sequence was found in an adult with an advanced solid tumor such as melanoma, head and neck, liver or kidney cancer. The CDR3 nucleotides read TGTGCCAGCAGTACTACCGGGGGGCTTAATGAAAAACTGTTTTTT. This codes for CASSTTGGLNEKLFF.